Below, 13 T cell receptor beta chains from the same sample are listed, as sequenced in a study of graft-versus-host responses after intestinal transplantation. TCRdb keeps only in-frame clones here, not all; method: immunoSEQ multiplex PCR. The data contain approximately 8,300 clones, 25% to 30% of them singletons. Co-plated with 200,000 CFSE-labeled responder cells were 200,000 irradiated, violet-dye-labeled stimulator cells. The specimen was alloreactive CD8+ T cells from a mixed lymphocyte reaction culture, collected before transplantation. Subset noted: CFSE-low proliferating T cells sorted from approximately 6-day pre-transplant mixed lymphocyte reaction (GvH or HvG direction). The receptors were gathered from a human patient who was an organ donor for intestinal transplantation.

CDR3 residues: CASSLEAGNTEAFF. As DNA, the CDR3 is TGTGCCAGCAGCTTAGAGGCAGGGAACACTGAAGCTTTCTTT. This chain connects TRBV7-9 to TRBJ1-1; D unresolved. The CDR3 is made up of 14 amino acids. The V and J ends lost 1 base and 1 base respectively, with 7 bases between them. The germline V gene has CDR1 SEHNR and CDR2 FQNEAQ (reference sequence).

Note on this clone: Other DNA sequences in the same sample also yield this CDR3. The chain combines TRBV5-4 with TRBJ1-2; D is ambiguous. Germline values: CDR1 SGHNT, CDR2 YYREEE (reference sequence). The CDR3 has 17 residues. V dropped 4 bases and J dropped 4 bases, with 23 bases sitting between them. The CDR3 DNA is TGTGCCAGCAGCGTGAGGCGGCGGCGGCCGGGATTCTATGGCTACACCTTC. Its translation is CASSVRRRRPGFYGYTF.

This clone appeared once. This chain connects TRBV10-2 to TRBJ2-7; perhaps TRBD1 as D (6 bases). This CDR3 region has 16 residues. Germline V gene lookup returns CDR1 WSHSY and CDR2 SAAADI. Trimming cost V 4 bases and J 0 bases, with 16 bases left between them. The DNA for the CDR3 is TGCGCCAGCAGTGTGTATCTGGGGACAAACTCCTACGAGCAGTACTTC. Its protein product is CASSVYLGTNSYEQYF.

This sequence joins TRBV29-1 and TRBJ2-2; D is possibly TRBD1 or TRBD2 (5 bases each). Germline assignment: CDR1 SQVTM and CDR2 ANQGSEA. The CDR3 is 16 amino acids. Trimming cost V 5 bases and J 0 bases, with 16 bases left between them. CDR3 DNA sequence: TGCAGCGTTTGGGGGTTTGAAGAGCCGAACACCGGGGAGCTGTTTTTT. Translated: CSVWGFEEPNTGELFF.

This clone was picked up a small number of times. The rearrangement joins TRBV7-1 to TRBJ2-1, with 8 bases matching TRBD2. TRBV7-1 is flagged as an ORF with uncertain function. V was clipped by 4 bases and J by 6 bases; unmatched bases: 11. CDR3 length equals 16 residues. The DNA of the CDR3 is TGTGCCAGCAGCTTGGGAGGGACTAGACTCGCCAATGAGCAGTTCTTC. As protein: CASSLGGTRLANEQFF.

Within the sample, this clone is large. The gene calls are TRBV30 and TRBJ1-4; 8 positions agree with TRBD1. CDR3 length: 13 amino acids. Germline V gene lookup returns CDR1 GTSNPN and CDR2 SVGIG (reference sequence). With 4 bases clipped from V and 6 bases from J, the junction kept 4 bases outside the gene matches. The CDR3 DNA is TGTGCCTGGACAGGGGGCGCGGATGAAAAACTGTTTTTT. As protein: CAWTGGADEKLFF.

This clone is labeled medium-sized. This rearrangement joins TRBV2 to TRBJ2-2; the D call may be TRBD1 or TRBD2 (6 bases each). Germline V lookup: CDR1 SNHLY, CDR2 FYNNEI. Between the trimmed V and J ends, which lost 11 bases and 0 bases, there was a span of 19 bases. CDR3 length equals 16 residues. The CDR3, as DNA: TGTGCCGCCTTCGGCGGGGACACCCCGAACACCGGGGAGCTGTTTTTT. It specifies CAAFGGDTPNTGELFF.

In its sample, this clone is large. This chain joins TRBV7-2 and TRBJ1-3, with TRBD1 identical over 7 bases. CDR3 length: 19 amino acids. Germline CDR1 SGHTA, CDR2 FQGNSA. The ends lost 5 bases at V and 0 bases at J; junction bases unmatched: 16. CDR3 sequence: CASSPGNRGRVSSGNTIYF. CDR3 DNA: TGTGCCAGCAGCCCCGGAAACAGGGGAAGGGTCAGCTCTGGAAACACCATATATTTT.

The CDR3 reads CASSQVGSSYGYTF. CDR3 in DNA: TGCGCCAGCAGCCAAGTCGGGTCTTCCTATGGCTACACCTTC. The gene calls are TRBV4-3 and TRBJ1-2; D is ambiguous. V was pared by 1 base and J by 4 bases, with 10 bases between. CDR3 size: 14 residues. CDR1 and CDR2 from the germline V gene are LGHNA and YSLEER.

This clone was seen only a few times. The CDR3 carries no conserved terminal phenylalanine or tryptophan, so it likely arises from a read error. The chain recombines TRBV5-4 with TRBJ1-2; 7 bases line up with TRBD1. V was pared by 0 bases and J by 4 bases, with 9 bases of the junction left unmatched. This CDR3 spans 16 amino acids. Germline V lookup: CDR1 SGHNT, CDR2 YYREEE (reference sequence). DNA of the CDR3: TGTGCCAGCAGCTTGGCCCCCCTTGACAGGGCCTATGGCTACACCCTC. Translated: CASSLAPLDRAYGYTL.

Only a few counts were recorded for this clone. V gene TRBV9 combines with J gene TRBJ1-1; possibly TRBD1 for D (5 bases). The V and J ends lost 0 bases and 6 bases respectively, with 9 bases between them. CDR3 length equals 13 residues. The V gene's germline CDR1 is SGDLS and CDR2 YYNGEE. This CDR3 is CASSVVSGPEAFF. The CDR3, as DNA: TGTGCCAGCAGCGTAGTATCGGGGCCTGAAGCTTTCTTT.

V is TRBV11-2 and J is TRBJ1-1; D gene unclear. Germline V gene lookup returns CDR1 SGHAT and CDR2 FQNNGV. V was shortened by 2 bases and J by 1 base, with 11 bases between the two germline ends. The CDR3 runs to 15 residues. Here the CDR3 DNA reads TGTGCCAGCAGCTTACCTTGGGCGGCGAACACTGAAGCTTTCTTT. Translating it yields CASSLPWAANTEAFF.

This clone counts as large. Other DNA sequences of this sample code for an identical CDR3. This CDR3 reads CAISTPGQGKGYEQYF. The CDR3 bases are TGTGCCATCAGCACACCCGGACAGGGAAAGGGCTACGAGCAGTACTTC. The chain links TRBV10-3 to TRBJ2-7, with 8 bases that match TRBD1. Per the germline V gene, CDR1 is ENHRY and CDR2 is SYGVKD. This CDR3 has 16 residues. J lost 3 bases, V lost 6 bases, and 13 bases had no gene match.